This T cell receptor beta chain was retrieved from a study of tumor and adjacent non-tumor tissue in lung cancer. Three rounds of nested PCR, following a modified ARM-PCR protocol, produced the TCRbeta library. TCRdb re-derived calls from the multiplex PCR reads in MiXCR, one entry per CDR3 protein. Among over 110,000 distinct CDR3 sequences, roughly 66% were seen once, and the ten largest hold around a sixth. This CDR3 is 13 amino acids long. Germline CDR1 is MNHNY and CDR2 is SVGAGI (reference sequence). This clonotype was seen a single time. The junction departs from the called germline gene at one end, perhaps through a read error. The template was RNA from unsorted bulk tissue.

What was sequenced was lung tumor tissue. J is TRBJ2-5 and V is TRBV6-6, with D possibly matching TRBD1 (5 bases). The TCR comes from a man aged 60 to 69 with small cell lung cancer. CDR3 DNA: TGTGCCAGCGGCGGACATTTACAAGAGGCCCAGTACTTC. This gives the protein CASGGHLQEAQYF.